This T cell receptor (beta chain) derives from a study of PD-L1 blockade in urothelial cancer. About the research overall: Analyses were performed on blood at 3 weeks after treatment start (the second dose) and at 6 weeks.

Time point meaning: peripheral blood 6 weeks after treatment start. Germline CDR1 is SGHRS and CDR2 is YFSETQ. V lost 0 bases and J lost 4, with 10 bases in between. The CDR3 sequence is 14 residues long. What went into each PCR as a spike was synthetic TCR analog templates. This table comes from immunoSEQ multiplex PCR, and its TCRdb copy is limited to in-frame clones, with some not included. The table lists some 48,000 clones, 65% to 85% of them singletons, with roughly 10% in the top ten. This chain connects TRBV5-1 to TRBJ2-5, with D perhaps matching TRBD1 (5 bases). This sequence was found in a man aged 65 to 85 with urothelial cancer. The starting material was PBMCs, obtained around atezolizumab (anti-PD-L1) treatment. The CDR3 nucleotides are TGCGCCAGCAGCTTGGTGGGTAGGGGAGAGACCCAGTACTTC. Translated, it gives CASSLVGRGETQYF.